This is a list of T cell receptor beta chains from one sample in a study of cytomegalovirus exposure and HLA in healthy donors. Clones were sequenced by immunoSEQ multiplex PCR, and TCRdb holds only the in-frame ones, with some missing. The sample yields about 140,000 clones, under 80% seen once. The sequencing input was PBMCs. The origin of the receptors is a woman between 50 and 59 years old in good health and CMV-seropositive. CDR3s include the opening cysteine and the closing phenylalanine or tryptophan. D genes are given only for firm matches. Clone size is given for some rows only: seen once, a few or many times, or a class if the clone is expanded.

v_call: TRBV28; d_call: .; clone_size: .; j_call: TRBJ2-7; cdr3_aa: CASSLPITDSSYEQYF; cdr3_nt: TGTGCCAGCAGTTTACCAATAACGGACAGTTCCTACGAGCAGTACTTC
v_call: TRBV30; d_call: .; clone_size: .; j_call: TRBJ1-2; cdr3_aa: CAWIRTVKGGYTF; cdr3_nt: TGTGCCTGGATCCGGACAGTCAAGGGTGGCTACACCTTC
v_call: TRBV14; d_call: .; clone_size: .; j_call: TRBJ1-6; cdr3_aa: CASSQEIRSNSPLHF; cdr3_nt: TGTGCCAGCAGCCAAGAAATACGGAGTAATTCACCCCTCCACTTT
v_call: TRBV2; d_call: .; clone_size: .; j_call: TRBJ1-5; cdr3_aa: CASSASGRQHF; cdr3_nt: TGTGCCAGCAGTGCAAGCGGACGCCAGCATTTT
v_call: TRBV6-5; d_call: TRBD1; clone_size: .; j_call: TRBJ2-1; cdr3_aa: CASSYRPGQGYEQFF; cdr3_nt: TGTGCCAGCAGTTACAGGCCGGGACAGGGGTATGAGCAGTTCTTC
v_call: TRBV2; d_call: .; clone_size: .; j_call: TRBJ1-1; cdr3_aa: CASSEQAGYTEAFF; cdr3_nt: TGTGCCAGCAGTGAACAGGCGGGGTACACTGAAGCTTTCTTT
v_call: TRBV27; d_call: .; clone_size: .; j_call: TRBJ1-2; cdr3_aa: CASSFRQGLGYTF; cdr3_nt: TGTGCCAGCAGTTTTCGGCAGGGGCTTGGCTACACCTTC
v_call: TRBV7-9; d_call: .; clone_size: .; j_call: TRBJ1-1; cdr3_aa: CASSFVSEAFF; cdr3_nt: TGTGCCAGCAGCTTTGTCTCTGAAGCTTTCTTT
v_call: TRBV7-3; d_call: .; clone_size: few; j_call: TRBJ1-1; cdr3_aa: CASSLGGPTEAFF; cdr3_nt: TGTGCCAGCAGCTTGGGGGGGCCCACTGAAGCTTTCTTT
v_call: TRBV29-1; d_call: .; clone_size: once; j_call: TRBJ2-7; cdr3_aa: CSVVQGPNLGEQYF; cdr3_nt: TGCAGCGTTGTGCAGGGGCCCAATTTGGGCGAGCAGTACTTC
v_call: TRBV7-2; d_call: .; clone_size: .; j_call: TRBJ1-2; cdr3_aa: CASSLAGRGTAYGYTF; cdr3_nt: TGTGCCAGCAGCTTAGCGGGGAGGGGGACCGCTTATGGCTACACCTTC
v_call: TRBV5-4; d_call: TRBD1; clone_size: .; j_call: TRBJ2-2; cdr3_aa: CASSQDREVMHTGELFF; cdr3_nt: TGTGCCAGCAGCCAGGACAGGGAGGTAATGCACACCGGGGAGCTGTTTTTT
v_call: TRBV13; d_call: .; clone_size: few; j_call: TRBJ1-6; cdr3_aa: CASTSGTLSSPLHF; cdr3_nt: TGTGCCAGCACCTCCGGGACTTTGTCTTCACCCCTCCACTTT
v_call: TRBV4-3; d_call: TRBD1; clone_size: .; j_call: TRBJ2-7; cdr3_aa: CASSQGQGAEQYF; cdr3_nt: TGCGCCAGCAGCCAGGGACAGGGGGCCGAGCAGTACTTC
v_call: TRBV5-6; d_call: TRBD1; clone_size: few; j_call: TRBJ1-1; cdr3_aa: CASSLNRDRAMNTEAFF; cdr3_nt: TGTGCCAGCAGCTTGAATCGTGACAGGGCCATGAACACTGAAGCTTTCTTT
v_call: TRBV4-2; d_call: TRBD1; clone_size: .; j_call: TRBJ1-5; cdr3_aa: CASSQGQGVTNDQPQHF; cdr3_nt: TGTGCCAGCAGCCAAGGACAGGGGGTGACAAATGATCAGCCCCAGCATTTT
v_call: TRBV11-2; d_call: .; clone_size: .; j_call: TRBJ2-3; cdr3_aa: CASSLKGAQYF; cdr3_nt: TGTGCCAGCAGCTTGAAAGGGGCGCAGTATTTT
v_call: TRBV7-9; d_call: .; clone_size: .; j_call: TRBJ2-1; cdr3_aa: CASSSSDSSSYNEQFF; cdr3_nt: TGTGCCAGCAGCTCCTCCGACTCCAGCTCCTACAATGAGCAGTTCTTC
v_call: TRBV7-2; d_call: TRBD1; clone_size: .; j_call: TRBJ2-7; cdr3_aa: CASSFGQVSAEQYF; cdr3_nt: TGTGCCAGCAGCTTCGGACAGGTTTCCGCGGAGCAGTACTTC
v_call: TRBV11-3; d_call: TRBD1; clone_size: .; j_call: TRBJ1-1; cdr3_aa: CASSLDRVNTEAFF; cdr3_nt: TGTGCCAGCAGCTTGGACAGGGTGAACACTGAAGCTTTCTTT
v_call: TRBV15; d_call: TRBD2; clone_size: .; j_call: TRBJ2-2; cdr3_aa: CATSRDRFGGARPGELFF; cdr3_nt: TGTGCCACCAGCAGAGATCGTTTCGGGGGGGCAAGGCCCGGGGAGCTGTTTTTT
v_call: TRBV30; d_call: .; clone_size: .; j_call: TRBJ1-5; cdr3_aa: CAWTNQPQHF; cdr3_nt: TGTGCCTGGACTAATCAGCCCCAGCATTTT
v_call: TRBV11-2; d_call: .; clone_size: few; j_call: TRBJ1-3; cdr3_aa: CASSFNSGNTIYF; cdr3_nt: TGTGCCAGCAGCTTTAACTCTGGAAACACCATATATTTT
v_call: TRBV7-3; d_call: TRBD2; clone_size: .; j_call: TRBJ2-2; cdr3_aa: CASSSERGGRTGELFF; cdr3_nt: TGTGCCAGCAGCTCCGAGCGGGGGGGCCGGACCGGGGAGCTGTTTTTT
v_call: TRBV30; d_call: .; clone_size: once; j_call: TRBJ1-1; cdr3_aa: CAWRTPGALGTEAFF; cdr3_nt: TGTGCCTGGAGGACCCCTGGGGCCTTGGGGACTGAAGCTTTCTTT
v_call: TRBV5-1; d_call: .; clone_size: .; j_call: TRBJ2-7; cdr3_aa: CASSKGDSYEQYF; cdr3_nt: TGCGCCAGCAGTAAGGGGGACTCCTACGAGCAGTACTTC
v_call: TRBV7-9; d_call: TRBD2; clone_size: .; j_call: TRBJ2-5; cdr3_aa: CASETSAGEETQYF; cdr3_nt: TGTGCCAGCGAAACCTCAGCGGGGGAAGAGACCCAGTACTTC
v_call: TRBV4-2; d_call: TRBD1; clone_size: .; j_call: TRBJ1-3; cdr3_aa: CASSQEEGDRASGNTIYF; cdr3_nt: TGTGCCAGCAGCCAGGAGGAGGGTGACAGGGCCTCTGGAAACACCATATATTTT
v_call: TRBV9; d_call: TRBD1; clone_size: .; j_call: TRBJ1-4; cdr3_aa: CASSVDPQGANEKLFF; cdr3_nt: TGTGCCAGCAGCGTTGATCCACAGGGGGCTAATGAAAAACTGTTTTTT
v_call: TRBV4-3; d_call: .; clone_size: .; j_call: TRBJ1-2; cdr3_aa: CASSHSGDRGIGYGYTF; cdr3_nt: TGCGCCAGCAGCCATAGTGGGGATCGGGGGATTGGCTATGGCTACACCTTC
v_call: TRBV5-1; d_call: .; clone_size: .; j_call: TRBJ2-1; cdr3_aa: CASSAQNQNEQFF; cdr3_nt: TGCGCCAGCAGCGCCCAGAACCAAAACGAGCAGTTCTTC
v_call: TRBV6-6; d_call: .; clone_size: .; j_call: TRBJ2-7; cdr3_aa: CASSYAGADAGYEQYF; cdr3_nt: TGTGCCAGCAGTTACGCGGGGGCCGACGCGGGATACGAGCAGTACTTC
v_call: TRBV5-4; d_call: .; clone_size: .; j_call: TRBJ2-4; cdr3_aa: CASSQPGIAKNIQYF; cdr3_nt: TGTGCCAGCAGCCAACCGGGGATAGCCAAAAACATTCAGTACTTC
v_call: TRBV29-1; d_call: .; clone_size: .; j_call: TRBJ1-1; cdr3_aa: CSVDGAGNTEAFF; cdr3_nt: TGCAGCGTTGATGGGGCCGGTAACACTGAAGCTTTCTTT
v_call: TRBV19; d_call: .; clone_size: .; j_call: TRBJ1-2; cdr3_aa: CASSIPGDGYTF; cdr3_nt: TGTGCCAGTAGTATTCCCGGAGACGGCTACACCTTC
v_call: TRBV5-6; d_call: .; clone_size: once; j_call: TRBJ1-1; cdr3_aa: CASSPAARGTFF; cdr3_nt: TGTGCCAGCAGCCCCGCAGCCCGGGGAACTTTCTTT
v_call: TRBV18; d_call: .; clone_size: .; j_call: TRBJ1-6; cdr3_aa: CASSPRGSYNSPLHF; cdr3_nt: TGTGCCAGCTCTCCCAGGGGATCCTATAATTCACCCCTCCACTTT
v_call: TRBV6-5; d_call: TRBD1; clone_size: .; j_call: TRBJ1-1; cdr3_aa: CASSYPGQATEAFF; cdr3_nt: TGTGCCAGCAGTTACCCGGGACAGGCAACTGAAGCTTTCTTT
v_call: TRBV2; d_call: TRBD1; clone_size: few; j_call: TRBJ1-5; cdr3_aa: CASSEGGVRGNDQPQHF; cdr3_nt: TGTGCCAGCAGTGAAGGGGGGGTCAGGGGGAACGATCAGCCCCAGCATTTT
v_call: TRBV5-6; d_call: .; clone_size: .; j_call: TRBJ2-1; cdr3_aa: CASSADSPPNPSYNEQFF; cdr3_nt: TGTGCCAGCAGCGCGGACTCCCCACCCAACCCCTCCTACAATGAGCAGTTCTTC